The clone carrying this T cell receptor (beta chain) has ten or more counts. Antigen specificity is unknown. The source of the sample is a study of blood T cells in healthy people across ages. Whole-study results and caveats: In older individuals, TCR beta diversity per million T cells was lower, falling roughly linearly with age.

Germline V gives CDR1 SGHRS, CDR2 YFSETQ. V was cut by 3 bases and J by 1 base, with 13 bases left in between. This CDR3 comprises 15 residues. Combining a sample-barcoded 5' primer with a J-beta primer mix, a second PCR ran for 7 to 11 cycles. MiXCR was run by TCRdb on the 5' RACE reads, yielding one entry per CDR3 protein. The profile shows approximately 810,000 distinct CDR3 sequences, under 30% of them singletons. The chain joins TRBV5-1 to TRBJ1-2; possibly TRBD1 for D (6 bases). The source material was blood. This clonotype was obtained from a woman over 75 in good health. The CDR3 here is CASSSGHRNNYGYTF. DNA of the CDR3: TGCGCCAGCAGCTCGGGACACCGGAATAACTATGGCTACACCTTC. Combining the CDR3 with reference TRBV5-1 and TRBJ1-2 gives the whole variable domain KAGVTQTPRYLIKTRGQQVTLSCSPISGHRSVSWYQQTPGQGLQFLFEYFSETQRNKGNFPGRFSGRQFSNSRSEMNVSTLELGDSALYLCASSSGHRNNYGYTFGSGTRLTVV.